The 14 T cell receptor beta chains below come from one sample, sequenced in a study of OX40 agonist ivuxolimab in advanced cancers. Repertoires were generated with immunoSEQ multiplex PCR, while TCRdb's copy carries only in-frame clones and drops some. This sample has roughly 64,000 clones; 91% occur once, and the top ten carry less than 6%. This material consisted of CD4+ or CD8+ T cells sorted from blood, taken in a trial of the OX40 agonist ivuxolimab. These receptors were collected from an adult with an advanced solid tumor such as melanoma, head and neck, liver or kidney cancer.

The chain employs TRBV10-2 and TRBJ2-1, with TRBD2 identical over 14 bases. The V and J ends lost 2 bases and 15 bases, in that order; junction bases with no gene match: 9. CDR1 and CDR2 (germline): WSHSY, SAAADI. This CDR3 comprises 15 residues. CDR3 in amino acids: CASSEDGTSGSERFF. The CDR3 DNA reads TGCGCCAGCAGTGAGGACGGGACTAGCGGGAGCGAACGGTTCTTC.

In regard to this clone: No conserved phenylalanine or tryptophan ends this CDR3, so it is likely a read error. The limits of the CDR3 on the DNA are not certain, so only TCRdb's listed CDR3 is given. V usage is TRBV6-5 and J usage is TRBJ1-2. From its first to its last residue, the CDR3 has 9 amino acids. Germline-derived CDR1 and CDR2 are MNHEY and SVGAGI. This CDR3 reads CASSPSEGN.

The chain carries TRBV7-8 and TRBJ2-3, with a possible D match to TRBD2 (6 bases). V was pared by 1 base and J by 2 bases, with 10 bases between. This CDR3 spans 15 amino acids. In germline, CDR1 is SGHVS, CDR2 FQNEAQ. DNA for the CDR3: TGTGCCAGCAGCTTAGGGACTACCTACACAGATACGCAGTATTTT. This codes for CASSLGTTYTDTQYF.

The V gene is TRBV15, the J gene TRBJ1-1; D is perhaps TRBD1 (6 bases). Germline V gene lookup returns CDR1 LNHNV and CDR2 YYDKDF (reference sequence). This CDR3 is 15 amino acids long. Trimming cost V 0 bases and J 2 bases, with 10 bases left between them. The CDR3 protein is CATSRDYGGNTEAFF. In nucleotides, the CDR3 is TGTGCCACCAGCAGAGATTATGGGGGCAACACTGAAGCTTTCTTT.

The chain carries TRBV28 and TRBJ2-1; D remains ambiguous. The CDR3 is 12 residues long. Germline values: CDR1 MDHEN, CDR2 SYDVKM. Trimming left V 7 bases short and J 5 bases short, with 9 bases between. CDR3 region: CASTLRNNEQFF. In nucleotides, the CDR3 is TGTGCCAGCACCCTTAGAAACAATGAGCAGTTCTTC. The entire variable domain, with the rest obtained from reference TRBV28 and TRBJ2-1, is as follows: DVKVTQSSRYLVKRTGEKVFLECVQDMDHENMFWYRQDPGLGLRLIYFSYDVKMKEKGDIPEGYSVSREKKERFSLILESASTNQTSMYLCASTLRNNEQFFGPGTRLTVL.

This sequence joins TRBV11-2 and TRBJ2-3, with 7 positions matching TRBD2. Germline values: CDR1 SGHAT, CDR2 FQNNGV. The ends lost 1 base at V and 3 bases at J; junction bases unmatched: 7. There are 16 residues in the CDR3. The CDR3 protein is CASSLGSAGATDTQYF. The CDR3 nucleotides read TGTGCCAGCAGCTTAGGGTCTGCGGGAGCTACAGATACGCAGTATTTT.

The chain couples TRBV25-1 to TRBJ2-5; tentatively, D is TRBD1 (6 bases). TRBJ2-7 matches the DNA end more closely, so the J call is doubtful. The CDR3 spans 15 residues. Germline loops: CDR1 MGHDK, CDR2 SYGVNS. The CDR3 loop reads CASSHLGGSSYEQYF. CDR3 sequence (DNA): TGTGCCAGCTCTCATTTAGGGGGTTCCTCCTACGAGCAGTACTTC.

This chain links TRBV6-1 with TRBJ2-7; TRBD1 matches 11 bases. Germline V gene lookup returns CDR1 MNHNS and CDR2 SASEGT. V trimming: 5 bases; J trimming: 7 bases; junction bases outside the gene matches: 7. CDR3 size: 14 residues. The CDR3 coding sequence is TGTGCCAGCAGTTGGACAGGGGGCCTCGGGGAGCAGTACTTC. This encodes CASSWTGGLGEQYF.

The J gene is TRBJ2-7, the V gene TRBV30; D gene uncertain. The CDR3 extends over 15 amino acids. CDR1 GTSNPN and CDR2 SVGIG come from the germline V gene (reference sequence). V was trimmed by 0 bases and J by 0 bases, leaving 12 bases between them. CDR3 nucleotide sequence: TGTGCCTGGAGTGTAACGGCCGTAAGCTCCTACGAGCAGTACTTC. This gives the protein CAWSVTAVSSYEQYF.

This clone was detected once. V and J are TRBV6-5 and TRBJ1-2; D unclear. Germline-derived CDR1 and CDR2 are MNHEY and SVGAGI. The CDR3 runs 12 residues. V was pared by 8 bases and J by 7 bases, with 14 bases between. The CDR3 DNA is TGTGCCAGCGTCTCAAGGTCGGGTGGCTACACCTTC. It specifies CASVSRSGGYTF.

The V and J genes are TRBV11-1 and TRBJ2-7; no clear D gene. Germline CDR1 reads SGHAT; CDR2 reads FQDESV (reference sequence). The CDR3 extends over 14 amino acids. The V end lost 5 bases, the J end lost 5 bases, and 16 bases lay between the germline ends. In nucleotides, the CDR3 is TGTGCCAGCAGCCCCTGGGAAGCTACCGACGAGCAGTACTTC. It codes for CASSPWEATDEQYF.

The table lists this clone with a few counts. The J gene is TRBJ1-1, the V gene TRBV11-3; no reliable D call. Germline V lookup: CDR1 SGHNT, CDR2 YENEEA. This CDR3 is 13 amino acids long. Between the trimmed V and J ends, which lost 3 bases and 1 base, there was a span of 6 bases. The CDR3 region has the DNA TGTGCCAGCAGCTTTAAGAGGAACACTGAAGCTTTCTTT. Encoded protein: CASSFKRNTEAFF.

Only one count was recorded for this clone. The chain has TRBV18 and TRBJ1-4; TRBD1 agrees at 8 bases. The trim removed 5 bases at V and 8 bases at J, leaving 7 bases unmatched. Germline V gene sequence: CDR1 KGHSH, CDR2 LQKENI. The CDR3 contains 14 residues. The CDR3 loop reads CASSKTGVGEKLFF. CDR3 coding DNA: TGTGCCAGCTCAAAGACAGGGGTCGGAGAAAAACTGTTTTTT. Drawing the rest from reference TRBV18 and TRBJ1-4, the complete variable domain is NAGVMQNPRHLVRRRGQEARLRCSPMKGHSHVYWYRQLPEEGLKFMVYLQKENIIDESGMPKERFSAEFPKEGPSILRIQQVVRGDSAAYFCASSKTGVGEKLFFGSGTQLSVL.

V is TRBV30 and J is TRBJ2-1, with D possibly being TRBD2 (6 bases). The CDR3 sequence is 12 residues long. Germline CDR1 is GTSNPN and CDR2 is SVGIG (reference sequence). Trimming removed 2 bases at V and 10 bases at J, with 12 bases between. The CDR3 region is CAWSRGSGEQFF. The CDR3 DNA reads TGTGCCTGGAGTCGAGGGAGCGGGGAGCAGTTCTTC. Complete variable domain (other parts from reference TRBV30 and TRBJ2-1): SQTIHQWPATLVQPVGSPLSLECTVEGTSNPNLYWYRQAAGRGLQLLFYSVGIGQISSEVPQNLSASRPQDRQFILSSKKLLLSDSGFYLCAWSRGSGEQFFGPGTRLTVL.